The entry below gives a single T cell receptor beta chain sequence along with its context. Its antigen remains unidentified. This sample is drawn from a study of CD8 T cells in Susac syndrome. The RNA input was 0.5 to 1 ug, and it was reverse transcribed with random hexamers. TCRdb re-analysed the immunoSEQ multiplex PCR reads in MiXCR, keeping a single row per CDR3 protein. The sample lists more than 75,000 distinct CDR3 sequences, over 85% occurring once. Sequencing of TCR beta was performed on blood CD8+ T cells and on blood CD4+ T cells. TEMRA cells were FACS-enriched, with CD8+ and CD4+ T cells isolated negatively. Findings and limits, study-wide: By the study's own acknowledgment, its TCR sequencing and HLA analysis included relatively few individuals.

The ends were cut back, 1 base at V and 3 bases at J, with 9 bases in the middle. The V gene's germline CDR1 is MNHNS and CDR2 SASEGT. This CDR3 contains 14 residues. This clonotype originated in a human donor in good health. Sequencing used CD8+ T cells from PBMCs. The V and J genes are TRBV6-1 and TRBJ2-5, with a possible D match to TRBD1 (6 bases). CDR3 sequence reads: CASSEGAGEETQYF. The CDR3 nucleotides are TGTGCCAGCAGTGAAGGGGCAGGGGAAGAGACCCAGTACTTC.